This TCR beta chain emerged from a study of blood T cell repertoires in COVID-19. Study overall: Collection of acute and convalescent COVID-19 samples took place in the United States, Italy and Spain. Sources were T cells, B-cell-depleted T cells, or PBMCs; the material itself was cDNA or gDNA.

This CDR3 spans 15 amino acids. Per germline, CDR1 MNHEY and CDR2 SVGAGI. The germline V and J ends were trimmed by 2 bases and 0 bases, with 8 bases remaining between them. The authors' processing: Using reference gene primer amplification, nucleated cell counts were estimated. The method was immunoSEQ multiplex PCR; TCRdb's version includes in-frame clones alone and lacks a portion of them. The V and J calls and clone size were taken over from that table, and D and trimming were inferred from the DNA. The repertoire holds about 200,000 clones, 65% to 90% seen once, with about 2.4% in the top ten. Recruited during active infection, patients (from Seattle) were subsequently followed longitudinally.

The sequencing sample was made of peripheral blood. The sequence was obtained from a woman aged 70-85 years with COVID-19, enrolled during active disease. The V call is TRBV6-5, the J call TRBJ2-1, with D hard to call. DNA for the CDR3: TGTGCCAGCAGTTACGAGCCGAACTCCTACAATGAGCAGTTCTTC. It codes for CASSYEPNSYNEQFF.